This T cell receptor beta chain was identified during a study of OX40 agonist ivuxolimab in advanced cancers. In its sample, this clone was seen many times. No antigen is known for it. CDR1 and CDR2 (germline): SGDLS, YYNGEE. The length of the CDR3 is 11 residues. The V and J ends lost 0 bases and 5 bases respectively, with 3 bases between them. Only in-frame clones appear in the TCRdb table, and some are missing; sequencing was by immunoSEQ multiplex PCR. The sample records 30,000 to 35,000 clones, nearly 85% being singletons. The study's findings and limits: Doses of 0.1 to 3.0 mg/kg were accompanied by clonal expansion of CD4+ and CD8+ blood T cells by week 6. Also showing low normalized T-cell clonal expansion were some of the nonresponders.

The source is an adult with an advanced solid tumor such as melanoma, head and neck, liver or kidney cancer. The source material was CD4+ or CD8+ T cells sorted from blood, sampled in a trial of the OX40 agonist ivuxolimab. The rearrangement links TRBV9 to TRBJ2-7; no reliable D call. This CDR3 reads CASSVADEQYF. CDR3 DNA sequence: TGTGCCAGCAGCGTAGCTGACGAGCAGTACTTC.